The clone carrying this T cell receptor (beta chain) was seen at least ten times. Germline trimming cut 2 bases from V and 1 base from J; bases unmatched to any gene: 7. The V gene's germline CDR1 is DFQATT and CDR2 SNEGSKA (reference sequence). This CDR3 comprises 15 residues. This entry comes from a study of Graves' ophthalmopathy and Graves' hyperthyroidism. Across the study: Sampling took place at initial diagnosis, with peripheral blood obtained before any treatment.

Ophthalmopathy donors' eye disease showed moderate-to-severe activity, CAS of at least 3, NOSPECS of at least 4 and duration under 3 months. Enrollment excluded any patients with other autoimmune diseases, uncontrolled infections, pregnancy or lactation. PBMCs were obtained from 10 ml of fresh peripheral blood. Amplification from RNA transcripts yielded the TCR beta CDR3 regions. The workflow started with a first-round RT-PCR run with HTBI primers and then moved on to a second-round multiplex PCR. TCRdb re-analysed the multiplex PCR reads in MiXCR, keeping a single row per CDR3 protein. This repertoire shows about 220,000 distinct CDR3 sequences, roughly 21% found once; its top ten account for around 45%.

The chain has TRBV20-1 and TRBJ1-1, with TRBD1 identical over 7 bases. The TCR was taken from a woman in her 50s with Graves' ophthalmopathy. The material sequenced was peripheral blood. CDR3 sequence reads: CSARTIQGGNTEAFF. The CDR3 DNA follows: TGCAGTGCTAGAACAATCCAGGGGGGGAACACTGAAGCTTTCTTT.